This paragraph reports one T cell receptor (beta chain). The data derive from a study of blood T cell repertoires in COVID-19. Study as a whole: Both acute and convalescent COVID-19 samples were obtained from the United States, Italy and Spain. T cells, B-cell-depleted T cells, or PBMCs provided the cDNA or gDNA that served as material.

The authors' processing: Amplification from reference gene primers served as the basis for estimated nucleated cell counts. Only in-frame clones appear in the TCRdb table, and some are missing; sequencing was by immunoSEQ multiplex PCR. That table is the source of V, J and clone size, and D and trimming were worked out from the DNA. This sample has roughly 55,000 clones; 75% to 95% occur once, and the top ten carry about an eighth. The V and J ends lost 7 bases and 6 bases, in that order; junction bases with no gene match: 10. Germline CDR1 reads GTSNPN; CDR2 reads SVGIG (reference sequence). The CDR3 has 15 amino acids.

The chain uses TRBV30 and TRBJ2-2, with TRBD2 matching over 11 bases. This clonotype originated in a human donor with active COVID-19. The donor label of this sample is uncertain. Sequencing was done on a sample of peripheral blood. CDR3 sequence reads: CASPSGRSSSGELFF. CDR3 DNA: TGTGCCTCCCCTAGCGGGAGGAGTAGCTCCGGGGAGCTGTTTTTT. Variable domain in full (rest from reference TRBV30 and TRBJ2-2): SQTIHQWPATLVQPVGSPLSLECTVEGTSNPNLYWYRQAAGRGLQLLFYSVGIGQISSEVPQNLSASRPQDRQFILSSKKLLLSDSGFYLCASPSGRSSSGELFFGEGSRLTVL.